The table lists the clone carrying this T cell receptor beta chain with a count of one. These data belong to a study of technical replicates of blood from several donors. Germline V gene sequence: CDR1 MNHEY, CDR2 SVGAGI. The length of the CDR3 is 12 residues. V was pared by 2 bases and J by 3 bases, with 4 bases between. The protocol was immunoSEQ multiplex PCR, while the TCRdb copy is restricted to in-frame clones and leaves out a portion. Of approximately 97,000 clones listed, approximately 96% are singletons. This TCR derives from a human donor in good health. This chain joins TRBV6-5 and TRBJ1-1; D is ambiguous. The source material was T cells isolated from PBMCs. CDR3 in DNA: TGTGCCAGCAGTTACCCGGACACTGAAGCTTTCTTT. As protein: CASSYPDTEAFF.